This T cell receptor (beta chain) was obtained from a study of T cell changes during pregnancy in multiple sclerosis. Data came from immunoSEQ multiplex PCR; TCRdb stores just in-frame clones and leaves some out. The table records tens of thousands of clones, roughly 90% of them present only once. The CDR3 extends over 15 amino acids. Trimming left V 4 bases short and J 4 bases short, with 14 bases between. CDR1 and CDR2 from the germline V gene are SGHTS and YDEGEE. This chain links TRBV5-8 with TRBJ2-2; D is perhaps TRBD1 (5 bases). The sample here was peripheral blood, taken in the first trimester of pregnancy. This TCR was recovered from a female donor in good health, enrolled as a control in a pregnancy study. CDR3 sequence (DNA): TGTGCCAGCAGCCACCCGGACAAACCCACCGGGGAGCTGTTTTTT. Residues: CASSHPDKPTGELFF. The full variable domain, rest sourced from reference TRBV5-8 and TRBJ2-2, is EAGVTQSPTHLIKTRGQQATLRCSPISGHTSVYWYQQALGLGLQFLLWYDEGEERNRGNFPPRFSGRQFPNYSSELNVNALELEDSALYLCASSHPDKPTGELFFGEGSRLTVL.